Listed below are T cell receptor beta chains from one sample, sequenced in a study of cytomegalovirus exposure and HLA in healthy donors. The method was immunoSEQ multiplex PCR; TCRdb's version includes in-frame clones alone and lacks a portion of them. Its table records around 74,000 clones. Sequenced input: PBMCs. Receptors were obtained from a man aged 45-65 years in good health and CMV-seropositive. CDR3s include the opening cysteine and the closing phenylalanine or tryptophan. Fields, in order: J gene, D gene, V gene, CDR3 DNA, CDR3 protein. The D gene is left open where the match is weak.

TRBJ2-5 TRBD1 TRBV6-5 TGTGCCAGCAGTCCGACAGGGAACCAAGAGACCCAGTACTTC CASSPTGNQETQYF
TRBJ1-5 . TRBV19 TGTGCCAGTAGTATAGGGGACACCCTAGGTCAGCCCCAGCATTTT CASSIGDTLGQPQHF
TRBJ1-2 TRBD1 TRBV28 TGTGCCAGCAGTCGGGACAGGGGACTGGGGTATGGCTACACCTTC CASSRDRGLGYGYTF
TRBJ1-2 TRBD1 TRBV6-6 TGTGCCAGCAGCCCTGAGACAGGGGGTGGCTACACCTTC CASSPETGGGYTF
TRBJ1-1 . TRBV7-8 TGTGCCAGCAGCCCTGGGACAGAAGCTTTCTTT CASSPGTEAFF
TRBJ1-6 . TRBV14 TGTGCCAGCAGCAATGGACAGTTCAATTCACCCCTCCACTTT CASSNGQFNSPLHF
TRBJ1-2 . TRBV6-5 TGTGCCAGCAGTTACACATGGGGACATTTCTTC CASSYTWGHFF
TRBJ1-1 TRBD1 TRBV28 TGTGCCAGCGGGGACAGGGCGGAAGCTTTCTTT CASGDRAEAFF
TRBJ1-1 . TRBV4-2 TGTGCCAGCAGCCCATTAAAGGGAGGGGATACTGAAGCTTTCTTT CASSPLKGGDTEAFF
TRBJ1-2 . TRBV4-2 TGTGCCAGCAGCCAAGGTATCGACAGGAATGGGGGCTACACCTTC CASSQGIDRNGGYTF
TRBJ1-4 . TRBV4-1 TGCGCCAGCAGCCGCAGCCCGGCGGGTGGAGAAAAACTGTTTTTT CASSRSPAGGEKLFF
TRBJ2-3 TRBD2 TRBV7-6 TGTGCCAGCAGCATAGCGGGAGGTAGAGATACGCAGTATTTT CASSIAGGRDTQYF
TRBJ2-3 TRBD1 TRBV6-1 TGTGCCAGCAGTGTCGCCAGGGGGCGCGGGGCAGATACGCAGTATTTT CASSVARGRGADTQYF
TRBJ1-2 . TRBV9 TGTGCCAGCAGCGGGACTTATACCGGGTGGGATGGGTATGGCTACACCTTC CASSGTYTGWDGYGYTF
TRBJ2-1 TRBD2 TRBV7-8 TGTGCCAGCAGCTTAGGGCTAGCGGGGATGATGGATGAGCAGTTCTTC CASSLGLAGMMDEQFF
TRBJ2-7 TRBD2 TRBV4-2 TGTGCCAGCAGCCTCGGACTAGCGGCCGTCAATCCCGGGGCCGAGCAGTACTTC CASSLGLAAVNPGAEQYF
TRBJ1-6 . TRBV2 TGTGCCAGCCGCCTACAGAGCTCCTATAATTCACCCCTCCACTTT CASRLQSSYNSPLHF
TRBJ1-5 . TRBV19 TGTGCCAGTAGTATAGGAGGGACTTATCAGCCCCAGCATTTT CASSIGGTYQPQHF
TRBJ2-4 TRBD2 TRBV6-5 TGTGCCAGCAGTACTCTCCGGGGGGGCGGAAACATTCAGTACTTC CASSTLRGGGNIQYF
TRBJ1-5 . TRBV5-6 TGTGCCAGCAGCTTGTACTCAGGGATGTTTGATCAGCCCCAGCATTTT CASSLYSGMFDQPQHF
TRBJ1-6 . TRBV5-1 TGCGCCAGCAGCTCCTGGGAGACCGGGTATAATTCACCCCTCCACTTT CASSSWETGYNSPLHF
TRBJ1-1 . TRBV11-2 TGTGCCAGCACCGCTGGTTGGGGGGAAACTGAAGCTTTCTTT CASTAGWGETEAFF
TRBJ1-2 . TRBV14 TGTGCCAGCAGCCAAGCTCTGACAGTCAACTATGGCTACACCTTC CASSQALTVNYGYTF
TRBJ1-1 TRBD1 TRBV18 TGTGCCAGCTCACCGACCGGACAGGGTGAAGCTTTCTTT CASSPTGQGEAFF
TRBJ2-7 . TRBV5-6 TGTGCCAGCAGCCCCCCCTGGCCTCCCTACGAGCAGTACTTC CASSPPWPPYEQYF
TRBJ2-2 TRBD1 TRBV2 TGTGCCTCTAGGGGCAGGGGGTCGGACACCGGGGAGCTGTTTTTT CASRGRGSDTGELFF
TRBJ1-3 . TRBV18 TGTGCCAGCCGGGAGTCCCTTTCCTCCAACACCATATATTTT CASRESLSSNTIYF
TRBJ1-1 . TRBV12-5 TGTGCTAGTGGTTCACATACAGGGTTTTTTACTGAAGCTTTCTTT CASGSHTGFFTEAFF
TRBJ1-5 . TRBV7-9 TGTGCCAGCAGCTTAGGAGGAGATCAGCCCCAGCATTTT CASSLGGDQPQHF
TRBJ1-2 . TRBV11-2 TGTGCCAGCAGCTCCCCCTTTTGGACACCAAACTATGGCTACACCTTC CASSSPFWTPNYGYTF
TRBJ2-1 TRBD2 TRBV6-6 TGTGCCAGCATCGAAGGGACTAGCGGACACAATGAGCAGTTCTTC CASIEGTSGHNEQFF
TRBJ1-2 TRBD1 TRBV5-4 TGTGCCAGCAGCTCGTTCACAGGGGGGAGGGACTATGGCTACACCTTC CASSSFTGGRDYGYTF
TRBJ2-3 TRBD2 TRBV19 TGTGCCCACAGTAAGTTGGAGGGTCTAGCGGTTAGCACAGATACGCAGTATTTT CAHSKLEGLAVSTDTQYF
TRBJ2-1 TRBD2 TRBV4-2 TGTGCCAGCAGCCAGGAAGGACTAGCGGGGGGAGGTGAGCAGTTCTTC CASSQEGLAGGGEQFF
TRBJ2-5 . TRBV2 TGTGCCAGCAGGACTAGGGTCGAAGAGACCCAGTACTTC CASRTRVEETQYF
TRBJ2-3 TRBD2 TRBV6-5 TGTGCCAGCAGTTGGGGACTAGCGGGGGGCCAGGATACGCAGTATTTT CASSWGLAGGQDTQYF
TRBJ1-1 . TRBV7-9 TGTGCCAGCAGCTTAGACTCGAACACTGAAGCTTTCTTT CASSLDSNTEAFF
TRBJ1-1 . TRBV2 TGTGCCAGCAGTCTGAGGGTCGAAGGGACTGAAGCTTTCTTT CASSLRVEGTEAFF
TRBJ2-1 TRBD2 TRBV30 TGTGCCTGGGCCCCATCTCCAACTAGCGGGGGAAGTAATGAGCAGTTCTTC CAWAPSPTSGGSNEQFF
TRBJ1-2 . TRBV2 TGTGCCAGAGGGGGTTGGGGCTACACCTTC CARGGWGYTF
TRBJ1-1 . TRBV7-8 TGTGCCAGCAGCCACGAGGAAGCTTTCAACACTGAAGCTTTCTTT CASSHEEAFNTEAFF
TRBJ2-5 . TRBV2 TGTGCCAGCAGTGAAATCCGAGGGACCCAGTACTTC CASSEIRGTQYF
TRBJ2-5 . TRBV7-9 TGTGCCAGCAGCCGGGGACTGTTGAAAGAGACCCAGTACTTC CASSRGLLKETQYF
TRBJ2-3 . TRBV7-6 TGTGCCAGCAGCCCGGAGACGTCGGCAGATACGCAGTATTTT CASSPETSADTQYF
TRBJ2-7 TRBD2 TRBV2 TGTGCCAGCAGTCGGGAGGAGTACGAGCAGTACTTC CASSREEYEQYF
TRBJ1-2 . TRBV7-9 TGTGCCAGCAGCCCTTCGAATTTAGCGCAGGGGAATGGCTACACCTTC CASSPSNLAQGNGYTF
TRBJ2-5 . TRBV9 TGTGCCAGCAGCGTAGAGGGGAGGGGGGGGGAGACCCAGTACTTC CASSVEGRGGETQYF
TRBJ2-7 TRBD2 TRBV5-1 TGCGCCAGTAAACGTGGACTAGCGGGCGCCTACGAGCAGTACTTC CASKRGLAGAYEQYF
TRBJ2-2 TRBD2 TRBV9 TGTGCCAGCAGTCCCGGGGGAGGGTCCACCGGGGAGCTGTTTTTT CASSPGGGSTGELFF
TRBJ1-1 . TRBV25-1 TGTGCCACCCGCGGGTGGGAGACTGAAGCTTTCTTT CATRGWETEAFF
TRBJ1-2 . TRBV18 TGTGCCAGCTCCCGGGAGGAGTCAGCTAACTATGGCTACACCTTC CASSREESANYGYTF
TRBJ1-2 TRBD1 TRBV19 TGTGCCAGTAGTCTACCAGACAGGGACGGGTATGGCTACACCTTC CASSLPDRDGYGYTF
TRBJ2-2 TRBD2 TRBV7-2 TGTGCCAGCAGCTTCCAGCGGGGGGCTGGTCCCGGGGAGCTGTTTTTT CASSFQRGAGPGELFF
TRBJ2-6 TRBD2 TRBV7-2 TGTGCCAGCAGCTCCTCCCCCCTAGCGGGGTCCACTGGGGCCAACGTCCTGACTTTC CASSSSPLAGSTGANVLTF